Listed below are T cell receptor beta chains from one sample, sequenced in a study of blood T cell repertoires in COVID-19. Produced via immunoSEQ multiplex PCR; TCRdb's table is partial and in-frame only. The sample has 13,000 or so clones; approximately 91% are singletons. Sequenced sample: peripheral blood. The origin of the receptors is a human donor in a cohort sampled during active COVID-19. CDR3s include the opening cysteine and the closing phenylalanine or tryptophan. A D gene is named only where the DNA matches it firmly.

J gene: TRBJ1-2
D gene: .
V gene: TRBV6-2/TRBV6-3
CDR3 DNA: TGTGCCAGCAGTTATCGTCGGGAACTCCGGGGCTATGGCTACACCTTC
CDR3 protein: CASSYRRELRGYGYTF

J gene: TRBJ2-7
D gene: TRBD1
V gene: TRBV30
CDR3 DNA: TGTGCCTGGAGCCACGGGACAGGGGACTTCTACGAGCAGTACTTC
CDR3 protein: CAWSHGTGDFYEQYF

J gene: TRBJ1-2
D gene: TRBD1
V gene: TRBV27
CDR3 DNA: TGTGCCAGCACGATTTCCCCCTCGACAGGGTCCTATGGCTACACCTTC
CDR3 protein: CASTISPSTGSYGYTF

J gene: TRBJ2-5
D gene: TRBD1
V gene: TRBV6-6
CDR3 DNA: TGTGCCAGCAGTCCGGGACAGGGAGGGGGGCAGCAAGAGACCCAGTACTTC
CDR3 protein: CASSPGQGGGQQETQYF

J gene: TRBJ1-3
D gene: .
V gene: TRBV28
CDR3 DNA: TGTGCCAGCAGCTCAGGACTTATCTCTGGAAACACCATATATTTT
CDR3 protein: CASSSGLISGNTIYF

J gene: TRBJ1-6
D gene: .
V gene: TRBV28
CDR3 DNA: TGTGCCAGCACCCCGACAGGTGCTACCTTTAATTCACCCCTCCACTTT
CDR3 protein: CASTPTGATFNSPLHF

J gene: TRBJ2-7
D gene: .
V gene: TRBV14
CDR3 DNA: TGTGCCAGCAGCCGCTCTCCCACTTTGTTCGACGAGCAGTACTTC
CDR3 protein: CASSRSPTLFDEQYF

J gene: TRBJ1-3
D gene: .
V gene: TRBV28
CDR3 DNA: TGTGCCAGCAGACCTTTTGGGGGGGCGTCTGGAAACACCATATATTTT
CDR3 protein: CASRPFGGASGNTIYF

J gene: TRBJ1-1
D gene: .
V gene: TRBV5-1
CDR3 DNA: TGCGCCAGCAGCTTGGGGTTCCTTGGGCAGATGAACACTGAAGCTTTCTTT
CDR3 protein: CASSLGFLGQMNTEAFF

J gene: TRBJ2-7
D gene: .
V gene: TRBV7-2
CDR3 DNA: TGTGCCAGCAGCTTGGTCGGCGAGCAGTACTTC
CDR3 protein: CASSLVGEQYF

J gene: TRBJ2-7
D gene: .
V gene: TRBV18
CDR3 DNA: TGTGCCAGCTCGCGTGAGGTCTCCTACGAGCAGTACTTC
CDR3 protein: CASSREVSYEQYF

J gene: TRBJ2-7
D gene: TRBD2
V gene: TRBV10-3
CDR3 DNA: TGTGCCATCAGCCCCCCTAGCGGGTACGAGCAGTACTTC
CDR3 protein: CAISPPSGYEQYF

J gene: TRBJ1-1
D gene: .
V gene: TRBV24-1
CDR3 DNA: TGTGCCACCAGACCAGGGGCCCGGGGGAACACTGAAGCTTTCTTT
CDR3 protein: CATRPGARGNTEAFF

J gene: TRBJ2-3
D gene: .
V gene: TRBV10-2
CDR3 DNA: TGCGCCAGCAGTGAGTCCCCCACTAGCACAGATACGCAGTATTTT
CDR3 protein: CASSESPTSTDTQYF

J gene: TRBJ1-2
D gene: TRBD1
V gene: TRBV6-6
CDR3 DNA: TGTGCCAGCAGTTACGGGACAGGGGGCGCAGGTGGCTACACCTTC
CDR3 protein: CASSYGTGGAGGYTF

J gene: TRBJ1-2
D gene: .
V gene: TRBV7-9
CDR3 DNA: TGTGCCAGCAGCCCCCTCGGCCCAGGACACTCTAACTATGGCTACACCTTC
CDR3 protein: CASSPLGPGHSNYGYTF

J gene: TRBJ1-2
D gene: .
V gene: TRBV14
CDR3 DNA: TGTGCCAGCAGCCAAGTTGCGGGGGCGGACTATGGCTACACCTTC
CDR3 protein: CASSQVAGADYGYTF

J gene: TRBJ1-2
D gene: TRBD1
V gene: TRBV7-2
CDR3 DNA: TGTGCCAGCAGCGCGTACCGACAGGGGGCGCGAGGCTACACCTTC
CDR3 protein: CASSAYRQGARGYTF

J gene: TRBJ2-5
D gene: .
V gene: TRBV2
CDR3 DNA: TGTGCCAGCATTAGCGGTCGACTGGAAGAGACCCAGTACTTC
CDR3 protein: CASISGRLEETQYF

J gene: TRBJ2-3
D gene: TRBD2
V gene: TRBV5-1
CDR3 DNA: TGCGCCAGCAGCGCGGGACTAGCGGGAGTTCGGGCAGATACGCAGTATTTT
CDR3 protein: CASSAGLAGVRADTQYF